The 27 T cell receptor beta chains presented below share a single source sample, sequenced in a study of yellow fever vaccine responses in identical twins. TCRdb reprocessed the RT-PCR reads via MiXCR and lists one record per CDR3 protein. This table holds approximately 9,500 distinct CDR3 sequences, 83% found once. Sequencing was performed on T cells from blood (PBMCs), unsorted or a sorted subset (not recorded which), taken before or after yellow fever vaccination (not recorded which). These receptors were obtained from a woman between 18 and 29 years old who received the yellow fever vaccine.

This chain links TRBV20-1 with TRBJ2-2; TRBD1 or TRBD2 may be the D gene (5 bases each). This CDR3 comprises 13 residues. Germline V gene data show CDR1 as DFQATT and CDR2 as SNEGSKA (reference sequence). Between the trimmed V and J ends, which lost 6 bases and 2 bases, there was a span of 10 bases. CDR3 amino acids: CSAHRGNTGELFF. The CDR3 nucleotides read TGCAGTGCGCATCGGGGCAACACCGGGGAGCTGTTTTTT.

The V gene is TRBV12-3 or TRBV12-4, the J gene TRBJ1-5; TRBD1 matches at 9 bases. J gave up 0 bases and V 5 bases, and 2 bases lay outside the gene matches. The CDR3 has 15 amino acids. DNA of the CDR3: TGTGCCAGCAGTCGGACAGGGGATAGCAATCAGCCCCAGCATTTT. Translation: CASSRTGDSNQPQHF.

The chain recombines TRBV18 with TRBJ2-1; 10 nucleotides match TRBD2. V lost 2 bases and J lost 10; bases outside the gene matches: 8. The CDR3 length is 15 residues. The germline gives CDR1 KGHSH, CDR2 LQKENI. In DNA form, the CDR3 reads TGTGCCAGCTCACCAATGCCTAGCGGGGGCCGGGAGCAGTTCTTC. This encodes CASSPMPSGGREQFF.

The V and J genes are TRBV27 and TRBJ1-2; D gene unclear. Germline loops: CDR1 MNHEY, CDR2 SMNVEV (reference sequence). With 0 bases removed from V and 2 bases from J, the gap between germline ends came to 16 bases. This CDR3 has 17 amino acids. The chain's CDR3 is CASSLSSAPTQNYGYTF. CDR3 in DNA: TGTGCCAGCAGTTTATCGTCGGCGCCAACGCAAAACTATGGCTACACCTTC.

The CDR3 region is CASSLAAGYSNQPQHF. As DNA, the CDR3 is TGTGCCAGCAGCTTAGCGGCCGGATATAGCAATCAGCCCCAGCATTTT. The V and J genes are TRBV7-2 and TRBJ1-5; D is uncertain. Germline V gene lookup returns CDR1 SGHTA and CDR2 FQGNSA. With 0 bases removed from V and 0 bases from J, the gap between germline ends came to 9 bases. This CDR3 has 16 amino acids.

The chain has TRBV5-1 and TRBJ2-7, with D unresolved. This CDR3 is 13 amino acids long. Trimming pared 0 bases from V and 4 bases from J, leaving 8 bases between. Germline-derived CDR1 and CDR2 are SGHRS and YFSETQ. In DNA, the CDR3 is TGCGCCAGCAGCTTGGGTCAGAATTACGAGCAGTACTTC. Residues: CASSLGQNYEQYF.

The chain employs TRBV18 and TRBJ2-7; D might be TRBD1 (5 bases). Trimming took off 1 base at V and 2 bases at J, with 9 bases between the two ends. The CDR3 runs to 14 residues. Germline assignment: CDR1 KGHSH and CDR2 LQKENI. In DNA form, the CDR3 reads TGTGCCAGCTCACCACTGGGGCCCCCCTACGAGCAGTACTTC. Its protein product is CASSPLGPPYEQYF.

The rearrangement links TRBV6-1 to TRBJ1-2; a weak D match, TRBD1 (5 bases). The germline gives CDR1 MNHNS, CDR2 SASEGT. This CDR3 is 15 amino acids long. Trimming took 0 bases from V and 8 from J, leaving 16 bases between them. In nucleotides, the CDR3 is TGTGCCAGCAGTGAAGCGGAGGCAGGGAGTTACGGCTACACCTTC. It yields the protein CASSEAEAGSYGYTF.

V usage is TRBV4-1 and J usage is TRBJ2-1, with a tentative D call TRBD1 (6 bases). V lost 1 base and J lost 4, with 8 bases in between. Germline V gives CDR1 MGHRA, CDR2 YSYEKL. This CDR3 spans 14 amino acids. This CDR3 is CASSQVQGYNEQFF. The DNA for the CDR3 is TGCGCCAGCAGCCAAGTACAGGGTTACAATGAGCAGTTCTTC.

The rearrangement links TRBV3-1 to TRBJ2-3, with 8 bases aligning to TRBD1. In germline, CDR1 is LGHDT, CDR2 YNNKEL (reference sequence). V trimming: 1 base; J trimming: 5 bases; junction bases outside the gene matches: 5. The CDR3 has 15 residues. The CDR3 loop reads CASSQAGGTGDTQYF. CDR3 sequence (DNA): TGTGCCAGCAGCCAAGCAGGGGGCACCGGAGATACGCAGTATTTT.

The rearrangement uses TRBV10-1 and TRBJ1-2; D uncertain. The CDR3 totals 13 residues. In germline, CDR1 is WNHNN, CDR2 SYGVQD (reference sequence). V dropped 0 bases and J dropped 5 bases, with 7 bases sitting between them. The CDR3 region is CASSESVSYGYTF. CDR3 DNA sequence: TGCGCCAGCAGTGAGTCCGTCAGTTATGGCTACACCTTC.

The chain is built from TRBV7-6 and TRBJ2-2; TRBD2 matches at 10 bases. Germline V lookup: CDR1 SGHVS, CDR2 FNYEAQ. Losses at the gene ends were 5 bases for V and 4 bases for J; bases not matched to a gene: 16. The CDR3 loop spans 19 amino acids. CDR3 amino acids: CASSLGTVAGGPSTGELFF. The CDR3 DNA follows: TGTGCCAGCAGCCTAGGGACGGTAGCGGGGGGACCCTCCACCGGGGAGCTGTTTTTT.

This chain uses TRBV4-1 with TRBJ2-7; 7 positions match TRBD2. Trimming removed 0 bases from V and 0 bases from J; junction bases left unmatched: 5. CDR1 MGHRA and CDR2 YSYEKL come from the germline V gene. CDR3 length: 16 residues. The CDR3: CASSQDSGLYSYEQYF. CDR3 coding DNA: TGCGCCAGCAGCCAAGATAGCGGGCTTTACTCCTACGAGCAGTACTTC.

The table lists this clonotype with a few counts. Here the CDR3 DNA reads TGTGCCAGCAGTGATACTAACTACGAGCAGTACGTC. Translation gives CASSDTNYEQYV. This rearrangement joins TRBV2 to TRBJ2-7, with no clear D. This CDR3 is 12 amino acids long. Germline assignment: CDR1 SNHLY and CDR2 FYNNEI. Trimming pared 3 bases from V and 3 bases from J, leaving 6 bases between.

This clonotype was detected a few times. The V gene is TRBV11-3, the J gene TRBJ2-1; D is perhaps TRBD1 or TRBD2 (5 bases each). The V end lost 5 bases, the J end lost 0 bases, and 17 bases lay between the germline ends. This CDR3 comprises 17 residues. Germline V gene lookup returns CDR1 SGHNT and CDR2 YENEEA. The CDR3: CASSVLGELSSYNEQFF. The CDR3 bases are TGTGCCAGCAGCGTACTGGGGGAATTGAGCTCCTACAATGAGCAGTTCTTC.

This clonotype was found once. This rearrangement joins TRBV19 to TRBJ2-7; either TRBD1 or TRBD2 may supply D (6 bases each). The V gene lost 4 bases and the J gene lost 7 bases, with 20 bases spanning the gap. Germline lookup yields CDR1 LNHDA and CDR2 SQIVND (reference sequence). The CDR3 runs to 15 residues. CDR3 nucleotide sequence: TGTGCCAGTAGTACCGGAGGGACAACAGGGAAGGAGCAGTACTTC. This translates into CASSTGGTTGKEQYF.

This chain links TRBV29-1 with TRBJ2-1, with D tentatively TRBD2 (6 bases). The CDR3 extends over 10 amino acids. CDR1 is SQVTM, CDR2 ANQGSEA, per germline. The ends were cut back, 6 bases at V and 10 bases at J, with 10 bases in the middle. The DNA for the CDR3 is TGCAGCGTGCGACTAGGAGAGCAGTTCTTC. It codes for CSVRLGEQFF.

V usage is TRBV18 and J usage is TRBJ1-5, with D perhaps TRBD1 (6 bases). CDR1 is KGHSH and CDR2 is LQKENI in the germline V gene. Trimming shortened V by 3 bases and J by 7 bases, and 10 bases separated the two germline ends. This CDR3 is built from 13 residues. The CDR3 reads CASSPQGPQPQHF. DNA of the CDR3: TGTGCCAGCTCACCGCAGGGGCCCCAGCCCCAGCATTTT.

This chain connects TRBV15 to TRBJ2-2; 7 nucleotides line up with TRBD1. The CDR3 is 15 residues long. V lost 2 bases, J lost 4 bases, and 4 bases stayed unmatched. Germline CDR1 LNHNV, CDR2 YYDKDF (reference sequence). The CDR3 DNA reads TGTGCCACCAGCAGAAGGACAGGTCTCACCGGGGAGCTGTTTTTT. Protein: CATSRRTGLTGELFF.

The chain joins TRBV2 to TRBJ2-7; D may be TRBD1 (5 bases). V lost 3 bases to trimming and J lost 2 bases, with 14 bases between them. The germline V gene encodes CDR1 SNHLY and CDR2 FYNNEI. CDR3 length: 15 amino acids. Written as DNA, the CDR3 is TGTGCCAGCAGTGACAGCACTGGGGCGGCCTACGAGCAGTACTTC. Its translation is CASSDSTGAAYEQYF.

The gene calls are TRBV10-1 and TRBJ2-1; TRBD2 matches 15 bases. There are 21 residues in the CDR3. The J segment lost 0 bases and the V segment lost 5 bases, leaving 14 bases of the junction unmatched. Per the germline V gene, CDR1 is WNHNN and CDR2 is SYGVQD (reference sequence). CDR3 nucleotide sequence: TGCGCCAGCAGTCCCGCACCGGGACTAGCGGGGGGACCACCCTCCTACAATGAGCAGTTCTTC. Translated, it gives CASSPAPGLAGGPPSYNEQFF.

The chain has TRBV11-2 and TRBJ1-5; D is undetermined. This CDR3 contains 14 residues. CDR1 and CDR2 from the germline V gene are SGHAT and FQNNGV. Trimming removed 3 bases from V and 5 bases from J, with 11 bases in between. For the CDR3, the DNA is TGTGCCAGCAGCTTTTACGGGGAGCATCAGCCCCAGCATTTT. It yields the protein CASSFYGEHQPQHF.

The rearrangement links TRBV28 to TRBJ1-1, with 7 bases matching TRBD1. V trimming: 7 bases; J trimming: 3 bases; junction bases outside the gene matches: 8. Germline-derived CDR1 and CDR2 are MDHEN and SYDVKM. The CDR3 covers 14 residues. The CDR3 loop is CASTLSRGDTEAFF. CDR3 nucleotides: TGTGCCAGCACCTTATCCAGGGGGGACACTGAAGCTTTCTTT.

The rearrangement joins TRBV29-1 to TRBJ1-2; 7 nucleotides align to TRBD1. The CDR3 extends over 13 amino acids. CDR1 SQVTM and CDR2 ANQGSEA come from the germline V gene. Losses at the gene ends were 6 bases for V and 2 bases for J; bases not matched to a gene: 6. The DNA of the CDR3 is TGCAGCGTGACCGGGACAGAAAACTATGGCTACACCTTC. Its translation is CSVTGTENYGYTF.

This clonotype was seen a handful of times. The chain uses TRBV5-6 and TRBJ2-1; 10 bases map to TRBD2. The trim removed 3 bases at V and 0 bases at J, leaving 3 bases unmatched. Germline CDR1 and CDR2: SGHDT and YYEEEE. The CDR3 extends over 16 amino acids. The CDR3 bases are TGTGCCAGCAGCTCAGTAGCGGGGGGCTCCTACAATGAGCAGTTCTTC. Its translation is CASSSVAGGSYNEQFF.

The rearrangement joins TRBV6-2 or TRBV6-3 to TRBJ2-5; D remains ambiguous. V lost 2 bases and J lost 1, with 2 bases in between. The CDR3 loop spans 12 amino acids. The germline V gene encodes CDR1 MNHEY and CDR2 SVGEGT. In DNA form, the CDR3 reads TGTGCCAGCAGTTACAGCCAAGAGACCCAGTACTTC. Protein product: CASSYSQETQYF.

V usage is TRBV18 and J usage is TRBJ1-2; possibly TRBD1 for D (5 bases). Germline V gives CDR1 KGHSH, CDR2 LQKENI. The V and J ends lost 3 bases and 7 bases respectively, with 12 bases between them. This CDR3 region has 13 residues. The CDR3 sequence is CASSPGGSSGYTF. CDR3 sequence (DNA): TGTGCCAGCTCACCGGGGGGTTCCTCTGGCTACACCTTC.